This record looks at one TCR beta chain sequence and its context. This clone's antigen is unknown. No much larger clone is present one base from it, and per-base qualities are unavailable. The CDR3, cysteine through phenylalanine, is 13 amino acids long. The kept DNA is CDR3 alone, 39 bases in frame from the first base. The germline V gene provides CDR1 SGHTA and CDR2 FQGTGA. Clipping removes 3 bases from V and 5 bases from J, with 2 as the unmatched junction base count. The sample comes from a study of neoadjuvant anti-PD-1 for oral cavity cancer (dated by TCRdb to the early 2020s). Looking at the study overall: Three to four biweekly doses of nivolumab at 3 mg/kg were mostly administered to patients before curative-intent surgical resection. A fourth nivolumab dose was given around day 43 to patients without progression, and definitive surgical resection was performed in those patients on days 50-56. Under RECIST 1.1, patients with complete response, partial response or stable disease were classed as responders, and patients with progression were classed as non-responders. There were 12 to 13 patients in the parent correlative cohort, and the response rate was 33%.

For deep sequencing of PBMC libraries, mostly 480 ng of input genomic DNA was used, and six replicates were run per sample. The immunoSEQ hsTCRbeta kit was used to prepare TCRbeta libraries according to the manufacturer's instructions. The finished libraries were brought together in one pool at about 2.8 nM, which was then read using an Illumina NovaSeq 6000 S4 flow cell. As for the original processing: The immunoSEQ Analyzer was used for raw data preprocessing and quality control. The analysis was limited to productive rearrangements, and each clonotype was defined by a unique CDR3 amino acid sequence. Using the R package tcR, the researchers computed the Gini-Simpson index as their estimate of repertoire clonality. Student's t test was used to compare Gini indices, while Pearson correlation assessed associations with tumor size change. Imported from immuneACCESS, the table was reduced by TCRdb to in-frame sequences with V and J called. These copies leave out some clones; in studies compared against another copy, an unresolved V gene accounts for under half, and the cause of the remainder is not known. V and J calls and clone size are given by that table; D and trimming were obtained from the DNA. For this sample there are 15,000 to 20,000 clones; around 71% appear just once. The leading ten clones occupy about 2.5% of the sample.

The label giving this sample's time point can be read as: before neoadjuvant nivolumab. Patients had been newly diagnosed with stage II-IVA oral cavity squamous cell carcinoma, and no prior systemic or radiation treatment had been given to the patients. Everyone in the cohort had locally advanced, HPV-negative oral cavity squamous cell carcinoma. Peripheral blood mononuclear cells were analyzed directly and were not maintained or expanded in culture. The samples were drawn from a longitudinal correlative study tied to a single-arm phase II trial testing neoadjuvant nivolumab in oral cavity squamous cell carcinoma. Subject-matched pre- and post-treatment PBMCs and tumors from three responders and three non-responders were subjected to genomic DNA-based TCRbeta sequencing. Peripheral blood mononuclear cells were collected before nivolumab treatment and were collected again after treatment, at the time of surgery. Genomic DNA was isolated from PBMCs using the Maxwell RSC DNA from Cells kit.

Study-wide conclusions, independent of this receptor: After neoadjuvant nivolumab, non-responders showed significantly higher T cell clonality (Gini index) in PBMCs than responders did. TCR analyses included only three patients per response group, and the authors called for larger cohorts for validation. Higher pretreatment blood Treg/Th17 ratios correlated with both higher pretreatment blood TCRbeta clonality and lower post-treatment tumor TCRbeta clonality.

The origin of this receptor is a person aged 35-79 years with oral cavity squamous cell carcinoma. The specimen comprised PBMCs, sampled before nivolumab (anti-PD-1) treatment. The sequence joins TRBV7-3 to TRBJ2-7; 9 central nucleotides agree with TRBD1. The DNA is TGTGCCAGCAGCTTTGGGACAGGGAACGAGCAGTACTTC. It is translated as CASSFGTGNEQYF.